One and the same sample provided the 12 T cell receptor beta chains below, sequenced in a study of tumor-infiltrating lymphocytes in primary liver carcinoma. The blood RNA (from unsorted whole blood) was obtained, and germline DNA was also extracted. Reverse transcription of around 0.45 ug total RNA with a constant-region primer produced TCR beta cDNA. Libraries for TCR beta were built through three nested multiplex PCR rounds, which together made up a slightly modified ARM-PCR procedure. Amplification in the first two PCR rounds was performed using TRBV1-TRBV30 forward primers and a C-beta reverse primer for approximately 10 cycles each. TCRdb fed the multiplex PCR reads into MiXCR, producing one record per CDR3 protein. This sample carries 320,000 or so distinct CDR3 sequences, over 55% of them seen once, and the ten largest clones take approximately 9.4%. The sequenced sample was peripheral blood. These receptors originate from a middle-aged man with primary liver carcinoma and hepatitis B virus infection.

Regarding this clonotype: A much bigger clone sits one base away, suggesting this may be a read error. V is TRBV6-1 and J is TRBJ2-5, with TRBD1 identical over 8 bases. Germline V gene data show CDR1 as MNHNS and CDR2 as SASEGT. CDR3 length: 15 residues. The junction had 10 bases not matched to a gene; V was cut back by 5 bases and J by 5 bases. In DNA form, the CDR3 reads TGTGCCAGCAGTCCGGACAGGGTGGTGTGGGAGACCCAGTACTTC. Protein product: CASSPDRVVWETQYF.

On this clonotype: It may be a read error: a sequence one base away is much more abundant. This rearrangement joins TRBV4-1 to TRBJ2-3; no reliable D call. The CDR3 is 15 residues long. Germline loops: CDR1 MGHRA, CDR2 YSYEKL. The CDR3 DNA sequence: TGCGCCAGGAGCCAAGAAGGTCCTAGCACAGATACGCAGTATTTT. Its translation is CARSQEGPSTDTQYF.

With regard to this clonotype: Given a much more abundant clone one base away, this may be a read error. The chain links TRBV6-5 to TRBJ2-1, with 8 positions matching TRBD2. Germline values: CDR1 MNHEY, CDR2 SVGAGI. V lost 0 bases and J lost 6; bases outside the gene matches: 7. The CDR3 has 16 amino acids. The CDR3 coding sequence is TGTGCCAGCAGTTACTCAGGGGGACTAGTGGCCAATGAGCAGTTCTTC. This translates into CASSYSGGLVANEQFF.

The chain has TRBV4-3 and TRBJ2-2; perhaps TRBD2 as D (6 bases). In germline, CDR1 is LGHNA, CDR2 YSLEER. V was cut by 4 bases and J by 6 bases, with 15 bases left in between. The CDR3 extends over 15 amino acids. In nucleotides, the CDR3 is TGCGCCAGCAGCCCCTTTTTGGGGGAGGCCGGGGAGCTGTTTTTT. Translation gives CASSPFLGEAGELFF.

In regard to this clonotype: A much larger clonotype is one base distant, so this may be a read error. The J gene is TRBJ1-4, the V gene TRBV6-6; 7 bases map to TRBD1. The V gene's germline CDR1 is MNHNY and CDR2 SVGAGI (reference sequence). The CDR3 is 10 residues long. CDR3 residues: CACRGSELFF. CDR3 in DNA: TGTGCCTGCAGGGGGTCGGAACTGTTTTTT.

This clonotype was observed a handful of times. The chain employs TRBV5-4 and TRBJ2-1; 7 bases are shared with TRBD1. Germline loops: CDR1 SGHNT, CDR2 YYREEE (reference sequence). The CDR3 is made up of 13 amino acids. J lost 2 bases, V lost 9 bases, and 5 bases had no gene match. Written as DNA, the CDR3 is TGTGCCATGCACGGGACAGCCTACAATGAGCAGTTCTTC. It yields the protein CAMHGTAYNEQFF. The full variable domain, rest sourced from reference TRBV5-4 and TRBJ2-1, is ETGVTQSPTHLIKTRGQQVTLRCSSQSGHNTVSWYQQALGQGPQFIFQYYREEENGRGNFPPRFSGLQFPNYSSELNVNALELDDSALYLCAMHGTAYNEQFFGPGTRLTVL.

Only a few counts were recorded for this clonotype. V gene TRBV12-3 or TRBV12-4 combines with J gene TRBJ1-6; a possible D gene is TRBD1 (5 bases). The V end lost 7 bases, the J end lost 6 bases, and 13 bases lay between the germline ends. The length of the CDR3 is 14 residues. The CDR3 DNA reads TGTGCCAGCACCGTGATCGGGGGTAATTCACCCCTCCACTTT. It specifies CASTVIGGNSPLHF.

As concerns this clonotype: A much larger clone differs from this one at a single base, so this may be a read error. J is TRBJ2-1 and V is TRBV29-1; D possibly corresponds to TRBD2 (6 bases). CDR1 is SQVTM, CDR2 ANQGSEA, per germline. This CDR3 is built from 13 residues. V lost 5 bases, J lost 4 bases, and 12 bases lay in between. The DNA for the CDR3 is TGCAGCGTTCACCCTGGGGGGTACAATGAGCAGTTCTTC. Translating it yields CSVHPGGYNEQFF.

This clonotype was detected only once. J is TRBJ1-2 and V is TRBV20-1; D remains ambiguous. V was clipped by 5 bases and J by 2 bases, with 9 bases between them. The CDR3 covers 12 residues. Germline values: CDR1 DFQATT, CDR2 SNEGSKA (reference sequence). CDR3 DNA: TGCAGTGCTCTACCCATGAACTATGGCTACACCTTC. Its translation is CSALPMNYGYTF.

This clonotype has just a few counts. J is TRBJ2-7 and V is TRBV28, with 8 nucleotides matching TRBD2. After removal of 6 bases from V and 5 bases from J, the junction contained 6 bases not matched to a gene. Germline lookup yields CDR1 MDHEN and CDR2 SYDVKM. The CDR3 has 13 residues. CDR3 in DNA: TGTGCCAGCAGGACCAGCGGGAGCAACGAGCAGTACTTC. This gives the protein CASRTSGSNEQYF.

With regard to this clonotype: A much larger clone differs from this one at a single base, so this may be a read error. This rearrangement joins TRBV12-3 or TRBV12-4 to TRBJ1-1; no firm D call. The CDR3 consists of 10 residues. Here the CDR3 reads CASGRTEVFF. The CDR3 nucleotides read TGTGCCAGCGGGAGGACTGAAGTTTTCTTT.

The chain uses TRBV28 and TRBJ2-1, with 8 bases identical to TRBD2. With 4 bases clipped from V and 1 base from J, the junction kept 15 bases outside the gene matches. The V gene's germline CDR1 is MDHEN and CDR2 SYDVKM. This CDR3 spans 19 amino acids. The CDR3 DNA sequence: TGTGCCAGCAGTTCGGCCGCCCTAGAGCGGGGGTATTCCTACAATGAGCAGTTCTTC. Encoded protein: CASSSAALERGYSYNEQFF.